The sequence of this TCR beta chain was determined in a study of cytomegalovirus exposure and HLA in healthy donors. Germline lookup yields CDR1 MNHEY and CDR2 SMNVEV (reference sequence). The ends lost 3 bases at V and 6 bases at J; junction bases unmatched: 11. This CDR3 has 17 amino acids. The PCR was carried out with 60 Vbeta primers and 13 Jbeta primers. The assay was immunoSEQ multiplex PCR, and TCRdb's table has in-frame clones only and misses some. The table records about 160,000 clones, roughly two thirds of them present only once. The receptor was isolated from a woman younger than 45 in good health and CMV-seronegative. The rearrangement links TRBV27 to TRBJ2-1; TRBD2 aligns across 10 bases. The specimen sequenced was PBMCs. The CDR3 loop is CASSFSPLAGVSNEQFF. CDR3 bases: TGTGCCAGCAGTTTCTCACCTCTAGCGGGAGTCTCCAATGAGCAGTTCTTC.